The rows below give T cell receptor beta chains drawn from one sample of a study of T cells in Graves' hyperthyroidism and ophthalmopathy. TCRdb passed the multiplex PCR reads through MiXCR, listing each CDR3 protein once. The top ten hold 25% of the sample, which has under 40,000 distinct CDR3 sequences, 40% to 65% seen once. The sample comprised blood. The origin of the receptors is a middle-aged woman with Graves' ophthalmopathy. Each CDR3 is given with its conserved first and last residue. A D gene is named only where the DNA matches it firmly. Clone size appears in some rows only: once, few, many, or a class for an expanded clone.

j_call d_call clone_size cdr3_length v_call cdr3_nt cdr3_aa
TRBJ2-7 - many 16 TRBV6-5 TGTGCCAGCACCGACCAGGGGGGCAGGCGCCTAACTCGGCAGTACTTC CASTDQGGRRLTRQYF
TRBJ2-1 - many 15 TRBV3-1 TGTGCCAGCAGCCAAGGTTCCCCTAGGTACAATGAGCAGTTCTTC CASSQGSPRYNEQFF
TRBJ2-1 TRBD2 - 16 TRBV20-1 TGCAGTGCTAGACCCCCCGAGGGAGGGACTAAACGCTTGCAATTCTTC CSARPPEGGTKRLQFF
TRBJ1-2 - - 13 TRBV25-1 TGTGCCAGCAGTGATCGGGCTAACTATGGCTACACCTTC CASSDRANYGYTF
TRBJ2-7 - many 14 TRBV7-9 TGTGCCAGCAGCGCCCCAGGAAGCCACTACGAGCAGTACTTC CASSAPGSHYEQYF
TRBJ2-7 - - 12 TRBV12-3/TRBV12-4 TGTGCCAGCAGTTCCCCTGGGGGCGAGCAGTACTTC CASSSPGGEQYF
TRBJ2-5 - - 15 TRBV5-1 TGCGCCAGCACTGGCAGGGGGGATGGCCTGGAGACCCAGTACTTC CASTGRGDGLETQYF
TRBJ2-1 - - 16 TRBV9 TGTGCCAGCAGCACTCATGAACAGTACTCCTACAATGAACAATTCTTC CASSTHEQYSYNEQFF
TRBJ1-4 TRBD1 - 14 TRBV20-1 TGCAGTGCGAGCCCCGGGACAGCGCATGAAAAACTGTTTTTT CSASPGTAHEKLFF
TRBJ1-6 - - 15 TRBV19 TGTGCCAGTAGTATAATCAGGGAAGTGGATTCACCCCTCCACTTT CASSIIREVDSPLHF
TRBJ1-2 - many 15 TRBV5-1 TGCGCCAGCAGCTTGGCCAATCAGGCCCCTAATGGCTACACCTTC CASSLANQAPNGYTF
TRBJ2-2 - many 14 TRBV12-3/TRBV12-4 TGTGCCAGCAGCCAAGGGGAGAACACCGGGGAGCTGTTTTTT CASSQGENTGELFF
TRBJ1-2 - many 14 TRBV3-1 TGTGCCAGCAGCCAGGGACCCTACAAGGGCGGCTACACCTTC CASSQGPYKGGYTF